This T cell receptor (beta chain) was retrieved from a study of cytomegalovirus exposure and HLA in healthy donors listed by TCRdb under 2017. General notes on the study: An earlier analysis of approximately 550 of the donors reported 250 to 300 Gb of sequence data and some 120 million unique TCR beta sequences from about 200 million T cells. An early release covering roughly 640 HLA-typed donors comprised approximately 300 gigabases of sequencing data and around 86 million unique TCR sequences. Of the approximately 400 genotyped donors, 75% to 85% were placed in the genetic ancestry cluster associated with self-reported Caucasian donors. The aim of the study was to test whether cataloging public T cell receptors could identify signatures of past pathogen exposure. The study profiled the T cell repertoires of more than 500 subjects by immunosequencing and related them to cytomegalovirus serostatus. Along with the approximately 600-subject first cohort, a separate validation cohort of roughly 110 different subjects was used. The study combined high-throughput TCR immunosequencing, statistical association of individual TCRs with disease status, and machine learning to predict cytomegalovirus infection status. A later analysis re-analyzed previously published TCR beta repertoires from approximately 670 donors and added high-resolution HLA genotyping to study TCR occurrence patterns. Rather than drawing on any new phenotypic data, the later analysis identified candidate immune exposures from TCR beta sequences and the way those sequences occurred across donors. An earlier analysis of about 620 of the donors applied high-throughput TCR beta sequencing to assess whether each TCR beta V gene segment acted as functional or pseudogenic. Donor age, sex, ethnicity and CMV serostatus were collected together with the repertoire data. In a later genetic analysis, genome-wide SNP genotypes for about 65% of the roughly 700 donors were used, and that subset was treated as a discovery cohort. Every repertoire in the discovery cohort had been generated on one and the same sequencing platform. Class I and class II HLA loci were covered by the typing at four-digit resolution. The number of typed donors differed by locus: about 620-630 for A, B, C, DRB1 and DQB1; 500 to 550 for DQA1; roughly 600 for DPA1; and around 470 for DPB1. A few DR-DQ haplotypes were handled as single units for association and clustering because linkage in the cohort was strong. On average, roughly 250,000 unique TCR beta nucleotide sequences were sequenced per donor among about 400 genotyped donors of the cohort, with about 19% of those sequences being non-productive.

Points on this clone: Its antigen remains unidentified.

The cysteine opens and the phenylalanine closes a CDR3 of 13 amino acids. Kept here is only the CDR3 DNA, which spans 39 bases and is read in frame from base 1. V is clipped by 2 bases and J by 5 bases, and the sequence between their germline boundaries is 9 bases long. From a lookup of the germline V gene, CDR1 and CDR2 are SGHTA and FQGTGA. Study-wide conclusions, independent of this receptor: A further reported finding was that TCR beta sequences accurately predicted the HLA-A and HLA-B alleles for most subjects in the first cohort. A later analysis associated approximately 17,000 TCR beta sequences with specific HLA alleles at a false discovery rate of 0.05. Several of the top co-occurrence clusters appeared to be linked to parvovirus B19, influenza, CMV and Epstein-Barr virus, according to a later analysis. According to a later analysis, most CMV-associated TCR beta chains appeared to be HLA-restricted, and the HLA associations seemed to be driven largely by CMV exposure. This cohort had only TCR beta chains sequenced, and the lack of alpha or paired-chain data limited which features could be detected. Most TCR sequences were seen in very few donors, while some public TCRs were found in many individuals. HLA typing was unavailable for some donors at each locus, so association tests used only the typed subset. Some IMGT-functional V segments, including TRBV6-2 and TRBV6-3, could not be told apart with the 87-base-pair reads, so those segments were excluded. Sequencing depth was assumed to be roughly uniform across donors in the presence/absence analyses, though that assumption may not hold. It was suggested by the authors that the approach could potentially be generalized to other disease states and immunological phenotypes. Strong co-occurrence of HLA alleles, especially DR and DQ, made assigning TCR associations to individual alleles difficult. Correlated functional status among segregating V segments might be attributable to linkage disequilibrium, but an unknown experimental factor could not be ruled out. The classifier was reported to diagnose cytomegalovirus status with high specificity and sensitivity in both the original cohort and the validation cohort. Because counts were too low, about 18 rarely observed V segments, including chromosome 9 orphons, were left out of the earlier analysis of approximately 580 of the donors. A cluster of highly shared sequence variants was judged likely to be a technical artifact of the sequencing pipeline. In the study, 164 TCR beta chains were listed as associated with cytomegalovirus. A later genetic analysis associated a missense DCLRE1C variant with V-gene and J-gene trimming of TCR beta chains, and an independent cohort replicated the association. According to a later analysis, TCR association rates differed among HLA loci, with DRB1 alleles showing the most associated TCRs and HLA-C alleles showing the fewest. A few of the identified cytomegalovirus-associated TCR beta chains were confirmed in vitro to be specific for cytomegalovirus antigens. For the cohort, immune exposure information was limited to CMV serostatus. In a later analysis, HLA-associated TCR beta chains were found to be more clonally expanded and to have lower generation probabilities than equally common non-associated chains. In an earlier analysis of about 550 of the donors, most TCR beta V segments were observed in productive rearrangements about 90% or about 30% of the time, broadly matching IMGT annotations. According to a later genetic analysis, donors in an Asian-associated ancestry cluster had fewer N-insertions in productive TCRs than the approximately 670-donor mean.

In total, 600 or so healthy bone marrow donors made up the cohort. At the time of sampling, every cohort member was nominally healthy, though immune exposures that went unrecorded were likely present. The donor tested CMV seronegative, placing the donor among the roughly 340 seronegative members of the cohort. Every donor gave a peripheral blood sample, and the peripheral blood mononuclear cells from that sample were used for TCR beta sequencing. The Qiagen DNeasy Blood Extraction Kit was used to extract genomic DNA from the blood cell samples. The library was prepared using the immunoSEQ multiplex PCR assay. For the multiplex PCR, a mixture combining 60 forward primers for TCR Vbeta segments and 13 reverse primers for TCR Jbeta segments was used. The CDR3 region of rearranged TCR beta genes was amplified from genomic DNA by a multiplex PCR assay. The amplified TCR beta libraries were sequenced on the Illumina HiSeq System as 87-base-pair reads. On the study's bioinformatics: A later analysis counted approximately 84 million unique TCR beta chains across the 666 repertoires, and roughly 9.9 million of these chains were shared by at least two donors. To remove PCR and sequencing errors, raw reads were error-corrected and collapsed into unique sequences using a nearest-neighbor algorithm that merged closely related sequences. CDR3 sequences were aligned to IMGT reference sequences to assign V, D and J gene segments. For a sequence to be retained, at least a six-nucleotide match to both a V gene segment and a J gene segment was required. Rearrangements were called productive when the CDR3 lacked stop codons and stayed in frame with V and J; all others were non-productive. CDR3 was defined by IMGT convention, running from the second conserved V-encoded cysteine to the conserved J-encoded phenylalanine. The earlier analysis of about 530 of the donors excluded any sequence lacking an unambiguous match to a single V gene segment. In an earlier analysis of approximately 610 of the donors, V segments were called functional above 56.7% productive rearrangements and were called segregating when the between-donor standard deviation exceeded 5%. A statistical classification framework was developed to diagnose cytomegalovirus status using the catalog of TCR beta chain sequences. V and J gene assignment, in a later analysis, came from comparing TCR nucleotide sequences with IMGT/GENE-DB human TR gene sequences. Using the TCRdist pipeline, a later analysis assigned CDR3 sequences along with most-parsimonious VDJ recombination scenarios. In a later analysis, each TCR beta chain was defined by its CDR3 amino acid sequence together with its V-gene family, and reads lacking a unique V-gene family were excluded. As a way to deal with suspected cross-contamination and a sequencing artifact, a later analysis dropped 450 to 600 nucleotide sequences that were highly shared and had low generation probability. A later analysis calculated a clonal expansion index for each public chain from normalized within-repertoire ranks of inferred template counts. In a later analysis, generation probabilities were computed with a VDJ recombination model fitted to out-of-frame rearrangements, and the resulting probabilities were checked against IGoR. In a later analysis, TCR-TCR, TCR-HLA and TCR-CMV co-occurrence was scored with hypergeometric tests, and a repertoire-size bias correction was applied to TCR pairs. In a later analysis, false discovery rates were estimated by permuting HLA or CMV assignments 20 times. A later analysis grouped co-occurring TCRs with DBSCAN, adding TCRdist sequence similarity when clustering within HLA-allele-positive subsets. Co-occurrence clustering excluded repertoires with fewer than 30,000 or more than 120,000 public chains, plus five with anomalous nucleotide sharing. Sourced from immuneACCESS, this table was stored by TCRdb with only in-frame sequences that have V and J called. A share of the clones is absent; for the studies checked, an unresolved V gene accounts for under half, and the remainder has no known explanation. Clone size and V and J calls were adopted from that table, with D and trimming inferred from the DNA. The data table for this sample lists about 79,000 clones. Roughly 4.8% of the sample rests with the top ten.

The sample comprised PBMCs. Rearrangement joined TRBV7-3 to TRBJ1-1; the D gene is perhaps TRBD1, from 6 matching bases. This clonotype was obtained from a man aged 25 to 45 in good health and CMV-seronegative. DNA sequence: TGTGCCAGCAGCTTAGGGGGCTTGACTGAAGCTTTCTTT. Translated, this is CASSLGGLTEAFF.